These T cell receptor beta chains were read from a single sample in a study of T cells in Graves' hyperthyroidism and ophthalmopathy. TCRdb itself ran the multiplex PCR reads through MiXCR, one entry per CDR3 protein. The profile shows about 290,000 distinct CDR3 sequences, about an eighth of them singletons. The sample taken for sequencing was blood. These receptors all stem from a woman younger than 45 with Graves' hyperthyroidism that later progressed to Graves' ophthalmopathy. Both conserved end residues are part of each CDR3. D genes are given only for firm matches. Clone sizes are given selectively: once, few, many, or a class where the clone is expanded.

V	size	D	J	CDR3	DNA
TRBV5-1	many	NA	TRBJ2-1	CASSPGGPYNEQFF	TGCGCCAGCAGTCCTGGTGGCCCCTACAATGAGCAGTTCTTC
TRBV4-1	NA	NA	TRBJ2-7	CASSQDSFQAYEQYF	TGCGCCAGCAGCCAAGACTCTTTTCAAGCCTACGAGCAGTACTTC
TRBV30	many	NA	TRBJ1-6	CAWSVPGNSPLHF	TGTGCCTGGAGTGTACCAGGGAATTCACCCCTCCACTTT
TRBV28	many	TRBD2	TRBJ2-7	CASSRTSGISYEQYF	TGTGCCAGCAGCCGGACTAGCGGGATCTCCTACGAGCAGTACTTC
TRBV7-9	many	NA	TRBJ2-7	CASSLVAGTSSYEQYF	TGTGCCAGCAGCTTAGTTGCCGGGACAAGCTCCTACGAGCAGTACTTC
TRBV29-1	NA	TRBD1	TRBJ1-5	CSAATGDQPQHF	TGCAGCGCCGCTACAGGGGATCAGCCCCAGCATTTT
TRBV5-1	many	NA	TRBJ2-2	CASSPQAASAGELFF	TGCGCCAGCAGCCCTCAGGCAGCATCCGCCGGGGAGCTGTTTTTT
TRBV9	NA	TRBD2	TRBJ2-2	CASSVGGSHTGELFF	TGTGCCAGCAGCGTGGGCGGGAGTCACACCGGGGAGCTGTTTTTT
TRBV27	many	TRBD1	TRBJ2-7	CASSFPGQGFYEQYF	TGTGCCAGCAGTTTCCCGGGACAGGGTTTTTACGAGCAGTACTTC
TRBV4-1	few	NA	TRBJ2-1	CASSLERDEQFF	TGCGCCAGCAGCTTAGAGCGCGATGAGCAGTTCTTC
TRBV20-1	many	TRBD1	TRBJ2-4	CSARPRRDRGRTIQYF	TGCAGTGCTAGACCCCGGAGGGACAGGGGGCGCACCATTCAGTACTTC
TRBV2	many	TRBD2	TRBJ2-5	CASSSPTSGDQETQYF	TGTGCCAGCAGTAGCCCGACTAGCGGAGACCAAGAGACCCAGTACTTC
TRBV19	NA	NA	TRBJ2-3	CASTAGGTDTQYF	TGTGCCAGTACCGCTGGAGGGACAGATACGCAGTATTTT
TRBV9	NA	TRBD2	TRBJ2-7	CASSPSSGTTSYEQYF	TGTGCCAGCAGCCCCTCTAGCGGGACCACCTCCTACGAGCAGTACTTC
TRBV28	many	TRBD2	TRBJ2-5	CASSLSGLAFVGETQYF	TGTGCCAGCAGTTTATCAGGACTAGCGTTTGTAGGAGAGACCCAGTACTTC
TRBV20-1	many	NA	TRBJ2-7	CSAQGLLSRGEQYF	TGCAGTGCCCAGGGACTCCTTTCGAGGGGCGAGCAGTACTTC
TRBV7-9	many	NA	TRBJ1-1	CASSSPRAEAFF	TGTGCCAGCAGCTCACCTCGCGCTGAAGCTTTCTTT
TRBV6-2/TRBV6-3	NA	TRBD1	TRBJ1-6	CASNPGQERNSPLHF	TGTGCCAGCAACCCGGGACAGGAAAGGAATTCACCCCTCCACTTT
TRBV28	many	NA	TRBJ2-7	CASSLLSQGLYEQYF	TGTGCCAGCAGTTTATTGAGCCAGGGGTTGTACGAGCAGTACTTC
TRBV28	many	NA	TRBJ2-2	CASQQAANTGELFF	TGTGCCAGTCAACAGGCGGCTAACACCGGGGAGCTGTTTTTT
TRBV6-1	many	NA	TRBJ1-5	CASSLGQGHNQPQHF	TGTGCCAGCAGTCTAGGACAAGGGCACAATCAGCCCCAGCATTTT
TRBV7-9	many	NA	TRBJ2-7	CASSQISYEQYF	TGTGCCAGCAGCCAGATAAGCTACGAGCAGTACTTC
TRBV7-9	many	NA	TRBJ2-5	CASSFAGPGKEETQYF	TGTGCCAGCAGCTTTGCTGGCCCCGGGAAGGAAGAGACCCAGTACTTC
TRBV18	many	NA	TRBJ1-2	CASSPKLSNYGYTF	TGTGCCAGCTCACCTAAACTTTCTAACTATGGCTACACCTTC
TRBV28	many	TRBD2	TRBJ2-7	CASSSLASGRGDEQYF	TGTGCCAGCAGTTCCCTGGCTAGCGGGAGAGGTGACGAGCAGTACTTC
TRBV28	many	TRBD2	TRBJ2-1	CASSQGGRGGTKLYNEQFF	TGTGCCAGCAGCCAAGGGGGGCGGGGGGGGACTAAACTCTACAATGAGCAGTTCTTC
TRBV24-1	few	TRBD1	TRBJ2-1	CATSDRGQGNNEQFF	TGTGCCACCAGTGATCGGGGACAGGGAAACAATGAGCAGTTCTTC
TRBV3-1	many	TRBD2	TRBJ2-7	CASRAGGAGEQYF	TGTGCCAGCAGGGCGGGGGGCGCGGGGGAGCAGTACTTC
TRBV3-1	many	TRBD2	TRBJ2-1	CASSLGTSANEQFF	TGTGCCAGCAGCCTAGGGACTAGCGCCAATGAGCAGTTCTTC
TRBV7-6	many	TRBD1	TRBJ1-1	CASKQGENTEAFF	TGTGCCAGCAAGCAGGGGGAGAACACTGAAGCTTTCTTT
TRBV5-6	few	TRBD1	TRBJ2-3	CASSSTGDRTDTQYF	TGTGCCAGCAGCAGCACAGGGGACAGGACAGATACGCAGTATTTT
TRBV11-2	NA	TRBD2	TRBJ2-3	CASSDSGGAVDTQYF	TGTGCCAGCAGCGATAGCGGGGGGGCGGTAGATACGCAGTATTTT
TRBV12-3/TRBV12-4	many	TRBD1	TRBJ1-5	CASSRGGTTPQHF	TGTGCCAGCTCCAGGGGGGGCACCACGCCCCAGCATTTT
TRBV29-1	NA	TRBD1	TRBJ1-1	CSVHRGLLNTEAFF	TGCAGCGTTCACAGGGGGCTCTTGAACACTGAAGCTTTCTTT
TRBV12-3/TRBV12-4	NA	TRBD2	TRBJ2-3	CASTKTSGGADTQYF	TGTGCCAGCACCAAGACTAGCGGCGGAGCAGATACGCAGTATTTT
TRBV6-2/TRBV6-3	many	TRBD2	TRBJ2-1	CASSPIRGLADQNRNEQFF	TGTGCCAGCAGCCCTATCCGAGGACTAGCCGACCAAAACCGCAATGAGCAGTTCTTC
TRBV28	many	NA	TRBJ2-1	CASSLLRRESNEQFF	TGTGCCAGCAGTTTATTACGGAGGGAGAGCAATGAGCAGTTCTTC
TRBV4-2	many	NA	TRBJ2-3	CASSPEGATLPPGDTQYF	TGTGCCAGCAGCCCAGAAGGAGCGACCCTCCCTCCGGGAGATACGCAGTATTTT
TRBV29-1	many	NA	TRBJ1-1	CSVVGGNTEAFF	TGCAGCGTTGTGGGGGGAAACACTGAAGCTTTCTTT
TRBV19	many	NA	TRBJ1-1	CASNFNRATTEAFF	TGTGCCAGTAACTTTAACAGGGCTACCACTGAAGCTTTCTTT
TRBV7-9	many	TRBD2	TRBJ2-3	CASSLRGRLIDTQYF	TGTGCCAGCAGCTTACGCGGGAGGTTAATAGATACGCAGTATTTT
TRBV7-2	many	TRBD2	TRBJ2-7	CASSYPSGRNLEYEQYF	TGTGCCAGCAGCTATCCTAGCGGGCGCAATCTTGAATACGAGCAGTACTTC
TRBV7-9	many	NA	TRBJ2-7	CASSPTDHYEQYF	TGTGCCAGCAGCCCGACGGACCACTACGAGCAGTACTTC
TRBV28	many	NA	TRBJ2-4	CASSDQGRGTKNIQYF	TGTGCCAGCAGTGATCAGGGAAGGGGGACCAAAAACATTCAGTACTTC
TRBV6-1	many	NA	TRBJ2-1	CASSTGLGANYNEQFF	TGTGCCAGCAGTACTGGGTTGGGGGCTAACTACAATGAGCAGTTCTTC
TRBV7-2	many	NA	TRBJ2-7	CASSPSGQAELAFGAYEQYF	TGTGCCAGCAGCCCCTCAGGACAGGCGGAACTAGCCTTTGGGGCCTACGAGCAGTACTTC
TRBV7-2	many	NA	TRBJ1-2	CASSLDSYGYTF	TGTGCCAGCAGCTTAGACAGCTATGGCTACACCTTC
TRBV18	NA	NA	TRBJ2-2	CASSPYHGRDPTGELFF	TGTGCCAGCTCACCATATCACGGCAGGGACCCCACTGGGGAGCTGTTTTTT
TRBV28	many	NA	TRBJ2-1	CASRLTLAEQFF	TGTGCCAGCCGTTTAACCTTAGCGGAGCAGTTCTTC
TRBV27	NA	TRBD1	TRBJ2-7	CTSSFGQAYEQYF	TGTACCAGCAGTTTTGGACAGGCCTACGAGCAGTACTTC
TRBV24-1	many	TRBD2	TRBJ2-1	CATRRTSGDYNEQFF	TGTGCCACCAGACGGACTAGCGGGGACTACAATGAGCAGTTCTTC
TRBV20-1	many	NA	TRBJ2-7	CSARVVGSAHEQYF	TGCAGTGCTAGAGTTGTGGGATCAGCCCACGAGCAGTACTTC
TRBV28	many	TRBD2	TRBJ2-3	CASTQHLRGGPLGTQYF	TGTGCCAGCACTCAACACTTGAGGGGAGGGCCTTTAGGTACGCAGTATTTT
TRBV15	few	TRBD2	TRBJ2-5	CATSRSRDYQETQYF	TGTGCCACCAGCAGGAGCCGGGACTATCAAGAGACCCAGTACTTC
TRBV29-1	NA	NA	TRBJ2-3	CSVVGETSMVTDTQYF	TGCAGCGTTGTTGGGGAAACTAGTATGGTAACAGATACGCAGTATTTT
TRBV30	many	TRBD1	TRBJ1-1	CAWRAGGNTEAFF	TGTGCCTGGAGGGCAGGGGGGAACACTGAAGCTTTCTTT
TRBV12-3/TRBV12-4	many	TRBD1	TRBJ2-7	CASSPWDRASYEQYF	TGTGCCAGCAGCCCTTGGGACAGGGCCTCCTACGAGCAGTACTTC
TRBV6-1	NA	NA	TRBJ2-2	CASREGWNTGELFF	TGTGCCAGCCGTGAGGGGTGGAACACCGGGGAGCTGTTTTTT
TRBV9	few	NA	TRBJ1-4	CASSAGVGTNEKLFF	TGTGCCAGCAGCGCTGGGGTGGGAACTAATGAAAAACTGTTTTTT